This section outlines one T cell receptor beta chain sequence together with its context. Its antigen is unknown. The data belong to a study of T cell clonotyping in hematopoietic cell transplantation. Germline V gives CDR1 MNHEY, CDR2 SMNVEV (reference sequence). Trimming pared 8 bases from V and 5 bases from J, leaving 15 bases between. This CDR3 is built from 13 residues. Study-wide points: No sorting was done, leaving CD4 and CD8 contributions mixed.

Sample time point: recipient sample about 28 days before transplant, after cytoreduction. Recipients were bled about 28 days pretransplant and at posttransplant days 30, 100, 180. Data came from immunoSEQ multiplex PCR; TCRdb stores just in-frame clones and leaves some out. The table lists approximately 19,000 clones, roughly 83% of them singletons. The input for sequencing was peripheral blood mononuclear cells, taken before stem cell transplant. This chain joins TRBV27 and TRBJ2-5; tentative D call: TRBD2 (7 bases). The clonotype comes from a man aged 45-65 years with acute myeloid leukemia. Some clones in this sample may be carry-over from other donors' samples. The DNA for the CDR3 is TGTGCCAGCGCCCCGGGGGGCCAGGAGACCCAGTACTTC. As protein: CASAPGGQETQYF.